The clone carrying this T cell receptor beta chain is labeled as medium-sized. Its target is unknown. The ends lost 3 bases at V and 6 bases at J; junction bases unmatched: 5. Germline assignment: CDR1 ENHRY and CDR2 SYGVKD. The length of the CDR3 is 14 residues. TCRbeta libraries were built with three rounds of nested PCR, modified from ARM-PCR. TCRdb re-analysed the multiplex PCR reads in MiXCR, keeping a single row per CDR3 protein. Here the sample spans some 51,000 distinct CDR3 sequences, roughly two thirds being singletons. The data belong to a study of tumor and adjacent non-tumor tissue in lung cancer. This sample's RNA came from whole unsorted tissue. The normal lung tissue was taken more than 3 cm from the tumor edge. Study results and limitations: Compared with tumor, normal lung showed significantly lower TCR diversity.

The gene calls are TRBV10-3 and TRBJ2-1; 7 bases are shared with TRBD1. The source is an older woman with non-small cell lung cancer. The specimen was distant non-tumor lung tissue. The CDR3 DNA reads as TGTGCCATCAGTGACACCGACAGGGTCAATGAGCAGTTCTTC. This sequence encodes CAISDTDRVNEQFF.